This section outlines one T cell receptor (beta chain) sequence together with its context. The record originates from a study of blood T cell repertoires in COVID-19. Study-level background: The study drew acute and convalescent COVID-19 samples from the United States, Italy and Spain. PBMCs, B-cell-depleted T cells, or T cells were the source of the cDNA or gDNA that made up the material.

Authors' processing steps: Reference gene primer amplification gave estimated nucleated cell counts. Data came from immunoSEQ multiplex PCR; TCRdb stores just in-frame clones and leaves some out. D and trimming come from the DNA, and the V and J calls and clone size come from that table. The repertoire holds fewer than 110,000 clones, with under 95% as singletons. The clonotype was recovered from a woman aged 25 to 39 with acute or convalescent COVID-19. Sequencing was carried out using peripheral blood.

The CDR3: CSAIRAGEQYF. In DNA form, the CDR3 reads TGCAGTGCTATCAGAGCGGGGGAGCAGTACTTC. The V gene is TRBV20-1, the J gene TRBJ2-7; 7 bases align to TRBD2. This CDR3 region has 11 residues. Germline-derived CDR1 and CDR2 are DFQATT and SNEGSKA (reference sequence). V lost 4 bases and J lost 7; bases outside the gene matches: 4.